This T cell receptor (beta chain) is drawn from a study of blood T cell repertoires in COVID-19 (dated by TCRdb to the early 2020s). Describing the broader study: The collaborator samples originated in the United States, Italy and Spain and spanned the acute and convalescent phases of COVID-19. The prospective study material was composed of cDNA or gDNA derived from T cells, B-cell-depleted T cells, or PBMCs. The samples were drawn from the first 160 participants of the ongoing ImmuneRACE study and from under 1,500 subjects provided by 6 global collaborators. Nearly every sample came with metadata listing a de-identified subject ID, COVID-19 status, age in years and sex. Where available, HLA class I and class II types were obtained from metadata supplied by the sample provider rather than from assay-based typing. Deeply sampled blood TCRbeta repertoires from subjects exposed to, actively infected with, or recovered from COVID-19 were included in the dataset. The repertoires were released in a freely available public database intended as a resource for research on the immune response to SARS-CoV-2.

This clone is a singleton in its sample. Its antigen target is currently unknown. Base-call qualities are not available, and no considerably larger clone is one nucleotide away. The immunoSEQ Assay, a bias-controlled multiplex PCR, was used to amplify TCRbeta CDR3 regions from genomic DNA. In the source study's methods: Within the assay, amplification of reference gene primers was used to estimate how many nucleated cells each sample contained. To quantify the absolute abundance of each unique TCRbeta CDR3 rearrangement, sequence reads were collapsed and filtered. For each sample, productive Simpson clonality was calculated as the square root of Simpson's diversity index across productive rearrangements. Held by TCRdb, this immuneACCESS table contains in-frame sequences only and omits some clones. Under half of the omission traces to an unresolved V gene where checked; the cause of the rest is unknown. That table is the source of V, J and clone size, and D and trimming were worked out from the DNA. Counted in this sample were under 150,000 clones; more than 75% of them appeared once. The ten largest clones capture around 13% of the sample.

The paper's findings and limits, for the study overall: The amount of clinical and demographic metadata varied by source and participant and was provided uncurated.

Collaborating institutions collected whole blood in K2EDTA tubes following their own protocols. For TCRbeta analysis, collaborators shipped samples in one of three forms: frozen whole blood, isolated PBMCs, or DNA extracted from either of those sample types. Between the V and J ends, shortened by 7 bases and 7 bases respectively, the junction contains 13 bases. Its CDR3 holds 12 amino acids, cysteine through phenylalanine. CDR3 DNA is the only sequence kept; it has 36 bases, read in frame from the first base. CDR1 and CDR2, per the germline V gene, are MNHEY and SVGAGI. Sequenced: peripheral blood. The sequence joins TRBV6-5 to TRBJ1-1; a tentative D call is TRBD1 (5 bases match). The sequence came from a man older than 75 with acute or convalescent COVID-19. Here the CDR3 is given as CASTTGVSEAFF. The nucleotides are TGTGCCAGCACCACGGGGGTGAGTGAAGCTTTCTTT.